The 18 T cell receptor beta chains reported below all come from one sample, sequenced in a study of OX40 agonist ivuxolimab in advanced cancers. Profiling relied on immunoSEQ multiplex PCR, and the TCRdb table lists in-frame clones only, not all of them. The sample has about 50,000 clones; roughly four fifths are singletons. The starting material was CD4+ or CD8+ T cells sorted from blood, obtained in a trial of the OX40 agonist ivuxolimab. The receptors derive from an adult with an advanced solid tumor such as melanoma, head and neck, liver or kidney cancer.

J is TRBJ1-5 and V is TRBV18; 8 bases align to TRBD1. The germline V gene has CDR1 KGHSH and CDR2 LQKENI. V shed 5 bases, J shed 0 bases, and the junction held 12 bases outside the gene matches. The CDR3 length is 18 residues. The CDR3 is CASSKTGGGGGSNQPQHF. CDR3 in DNA: TGTGCCAGCTCAAAAACAGGGGGAGGTGGTGGTAGCAATCAGCCCCAGCATTTT.

The chain joins TRBV10-3 to TRBJ2-1, with D perhaps TRBD1 (6 bases). The CDR3 is 19 residues long. The germline V and J ends were trimmed by 6 bases and 0 bases, with 24 bases remaining between them. Germline CDR1 reads ENHRY; CDR2 reads SYGVKD. The CDR3 coding sequence is TGTGCCATCAGATCCATGGGCTACGACAGGCCCCTCTCCTACAATGAGCAGTTCTTC. Residues: CAIRSMGYDRPLSYNEQFF.

The chain uses TRBV5-1 and TRBJ2-1; TRBD2 matches 10 bases. CDR3 length equals 16 residues. With 5 bases clipped from V and 5 bases from J, the junction kept 10 bases outside the gene matches. Per germline, CDR1 SGHRS and CDR2 YFSETQ. The CDR3 DNA reads TGCGCCAGCAGAAACCCTAGCGGGAGATACCACAATGAGCAGTTCTTC. It codes for CASRNPSGRYHNEQFF.

A few counts support this clone. This chain connects TRBV11-3 to TRBJ1-1, with D possibly TRBD1 on 6 matching bases. V was shortened by 5 bases and J by 5 bases, with 15 bases between the two germline ends. Germline CDR1 is SGHNT and CDR2 is YENEEA. CDR3 length equals 14 residues. The CDR3 region has the DNA TGTGCCAGCAGCGTAAACAGGGTATCAACTGAAGCTTTCTTT. This codes for CASSVNRVSTEAFF.

V gene TRBV10-3 combines with J gene TRBJ1-1; 9 bases agree with TRBD1. The CDR3 consists of 14 residues. Germline V gene lookup returns CDR1 ENHRY and CDR2 SYGVKD. The ends lost 5 bases at V and 3 bases at J; junction bases unmatched: 4. The CDR3 sequence: CAISLQGADTEAFF. The CDR3 DNA sequence: TGTGCCATCAGTTTACAGGGGGCGGACACTGAAGCTTTCTTT.

The chain recombines TRBV11-2 with TRBJ2-2, with D hard to call. This CDR3 has 16 residues. Trimming removed 1 base from V and 0 bases from J, with 9 bases in between. Germline CDR1 SGHAT, CDR2 FQNNGV. Here the CDR3 reads CASSLVLAANTGELFF. DNA for the CDR3: TGTGCCAGCAGCTTAGTATTAGCCGCGAACACCGGGGAGCTGTTTTTT.

This chain connects TRBV7-8 to TRBJ1-2; 7 nucleotides agree with TRBD1. Germline lookup yields CDR1 SGHVS and CDR2 FQNEAQ. V lost 10 bases and J lost 2; bases outside the gene matches: 7. The CDR3 extends over 13 amino acids. The DNA of the CDR3 is TGTGCCATCTCGACAGGGAGCAACTATGGCTACACCTTC. As protein: CAISTGSNYGYTF.

This clone was seen many times. The chain has TRBV5-1 and TRBJ1-1; D unclear. Deletions cut 1 base from V and 3 bases from J, with 13 bases between. Germline-derived CDR1 and CDR2 are SGHRS and YFSETQ. The CDR3 runs to 15 residues. The CDR3 sequence is CASSLFALGDTEAFF. The CDR3 nucleotides read TGCGCCAGCAGCTTGTTTGCCCTAGGCGACACTGAAGCTTTCTTT.

This chain uses TRBV6-5 with TRBJ2-7; tentatively, D is TRBD1 (6 bases). Trimming left V 0 bases short and J 0 bases short, with 12 bases between. From germline, CDR1 is MNHEY and CDR2 SVGAGI. The CDR3 length is 16 residues. CDR3 bases: TGTGCCAGCAGTTACTCTACGGACAGCTACTCCTACGAGCAGTACTTC. Translation gives CASSYSTDSYSYEQYF.

The chain carries TRBV4-2 and TRBJ1-2; 7 bases fit TRBD1. Per germline, CDR1 LGHNA and CDR2 YNFKEQ. This CDR3 spans 14 amino acids. The trim removed 6 bases at V and 4 bases at J, leaving 8 bases unmatched. The CDR3 region has the DNA TGTGCCAGCAGGCTAACCGGGACAGCCTATGGCTACACCTTC. Its translation is CASRLTGTAYGYTF.

This clone was seen only a few times. The gene calls are TRBV18 and TRBJ1-5, with a possible D match to TRBD1 (6 bases). Germline lookup yields CDR1 KGHSH and CDR2 LQKENI. With 3 bases removed from V and 2 bases from J, the gap between germline ends came to 11 bases. This CDR3 is built from 15 residues. The CDR3: CASSPAGAGNQPQHF. CDR3 in DNA: TGTGCCAGCTCACCGGCAGGGGCAGGCAATCAGCCCCAGCATTTT. The entire variable domain, with the rest obtained from reference TRBV18 and TRBJ1-5, is as follows: NAGVMQNPRHLVRRRGQEARLRCSPMKGHSHVYWYRQLPEEGLKFMVYLQKENIIDESGMPKERFSAEFPKEGPSILRIQQVVRGDSAAYFCASSPAGAGNQPQHFGDGTRLSIL.

Only a few counts were recorded for this clone. The chain is built from TRBV19 and TRBJ1-1, with 9 nucleotides matching TRBD1. CDR1 and CDR2 from the germline V gene are LNHDA and SQIVND (reference sequence). This CDR3 has 16 amino acids. V lost 7 bases to trimming and J lost 1 base; unmatched junction nucleotides: 10. CDR3 sequence: CASIAWGQGKNTEAFF. The CDR3 DNA is TGTGCCAGTATCGCGTGGGGACAGGGCAAGAACACTGAAGCTTTCTTT.

This clone was seen a few times. The J gene is TRBJ2-7, the V gene TRBV11-2; 8 nucleotides match TRBD2. From germline, CDR1 is SGHAT and CDR2 FQNNGV. J gave up 7 bases and V 0 bases, and 5 bases lay outside the gene matches. The CDR3 length is 14 residues. CDR3 sequence reads: CASSLEAGAREQYF. The CDR3 bases are TGTGCCAGCAGCTTAGAAGCGGGAGCTAGAGAGCAGTACTTC.

The rearrangement uses TRBV30 and TRBJ1-1; the D is unclear. The CDR3 contains 12 residues. Between the trimmed V and J ends, which lost 2 bases and 8 bases, there was a span of 12 bases. Germline CDR1 reads GTSNPN; CDR2 reads SVGIG (reference sequence). CDR3 coding DNA: TGTGCCTGGAGTCGATTTTCCCCCGAAGCTTTCTTT. It yields the protein CAWSRFSPEAFF.

The chain recombines TRBV4-2 with TRBJ1-1; the D is unclear. Germline V gives CDR1 LGHNA, CDR2 YNFKEQ. The CDR3 extends over 17 amino acids. V was clipped by 0 bases and J by 4 bases, with 18 bases between them. CDR3 bases: TGTGCCAGCAGCCAAGATCTTGGGTCTTACCCGGGCACTGAAGCTTTCTTT. Encoded protein: CASSQDLGSYPGTEAFF.

This clone showed up just a few times. V gene TRBV5-1 combines with J gene TRBJ2-1; 10 bases align to TRBD1. Trimming removed 3 bases from V and 8 bases from J; junction bases left unmatched: 2. Germline V gives CDR1 SGHRS, CDR2 YFSETQ. The CDR3 spans 13 residues. CDR3: CASSWGTGDEQFF. In DNA, the CDR3 is TGCGCCAGCAGCTGGGGGACAGGGGATGAGCAGTTCTTC.

The V call is TRBV20-1, the J call TRBJ1-2, with 8 bases that match TRBD1. The CDR3 spans 11 residues. Germline trimming cut 5 bases from V and 7 bases from J; bases unmatched to any gene: 3. The germline gives CDR1 DFQATT, CDR2 SNEGSKA (reference sequence). The CDR3 protein is CSAGDRGGYTF. The CDR3 region has the DNA TGCAGTGCTGGCGACAGGGGTGGCTACACCTTC.

J is TRBJ1-2 and V is TRBV28; D perhaps matches TRBD1 (5 bases). This CDR3 spans 12 amino acids. The germline V gene has CDR1 MDHEN and CDR2 SYDVKM. Trimming removed 4 bases from V and 7 bases from J, with 10 bases in between. CDR3 amino acids: CASSSAGSGYTF. Written as DNA, the CDR3 is TGTGCCAGCAGTTCCGCAGGGTCTGGCTACACCTTC.